The T cell receptor (beta chain) described here comes from a study of T cell repertoires in cytomegalovirus infection. TCRdb re-analysed the reads in MiXCR, keeping a single row per CDR3 protein. The data contain nearly 550,000 distinct CDR3 sequences, 15% to 20% of them singletons. The study's findings and limits: HLA-C-restricted CMV-specific TCR beta clonotypes were dominant in the ex vivo response. Carriers of CMV and the relevant HLA type were discriminated by public TCR beta frequency.

In germline, CDR1 is LNHDA, CDR2 SQIVND (reference sequence). V lost 1 base and J 0 bases, leaving 13 bases between the germline ends. The CDR3 has 17 amino acids. In regard to this clonotype: What it binds is not known.

The source material was CD8+ T cells from PBMCs. The chain employs TRBV19 and TRBJ2-1; D may be TRBD2 (5 bases). This receptor was identified in a human donor in good health (CMV status not recorded). Some clones in this sample may be carry-over from other donors' samples. The CDR3 region is CASSIVVTTSSYNEQFF. The CDR3 bases are TGTGCCAGTAGTATAGTAGTGACAACTAGCTCCTACAATGAGCAGTTCTTC. Looking up the rest from reference TRBV19 and TRBJ2-1 gives the full variable domain: DGGITQSPKYLFRKEGQNVTLSCEQNLNHDAMYWYRQDPGQGLRLIYYSQIVNDFQKGDIAEGYSVSREKKESFPLTVTSAQKNPTAFYLCASSIVVTTSSYNEQFFGPGTRLTVL.